A selection of T cell receptor beta chains follows, all from one sample in a study of regulatory T cells in long-lasting Graves disease. Each CDR3 protein gets one entry after TCRdb re-called the multiplex PCR reads with MiXCR. The sample includes about 370,000 distinct CDR3 sequences, 15% to 19% of them seen just once. Sample: peripheral blood mononuclear cells (PBMCs), taken at new diagnosis, from a patient treated with antithyroid drugs. The source is a female donor with Graves disease. The conserved cysteine and the conserved F or W are not part of the CDR3 here.

v_gene	j_gene	CDR3aa
TRBV4-1	TRBJ2-3	ASSLKGGGFTDTQY
TRBV12-5	TRBJ2-7	ASGFQGEQY
TRBV12-3/TRBV12-4	TRBJ2-5	ASSLSPGVETQY
TRBV4-1	TRBJ1-1	ASSQGWQKNTEAF
TRBV5-1	TRBJ2-1	ASRRSWGGPHNEQF
TRBV2	TRBJ2-7	ASSELIQPYEQY
TRBV30	TRBJ1-5	AWSVGLGVNQPQH
TRBV20-1	TRBJ2-3	SATPSDRGFTDTQY
TRBV4-3	TRBJ1-1	ASSQDRGWGQNTEAF
TRBV9	TRBJ2-3	ASSVSGGTSTDTQY
TRBV27	TRBJ2-7	ASSLVGTSYEQY
TRBV5-1	TRBJ2-3	ASSPPTADTQY
TRBV28	TRBJ2-1	ASGSWDRADEQF
TRBV4-3	TRBJ2-1	ASSTGGRYNEQF
TRBV19	TRBJ1-5	ASRPGWGGNQPQH
TRBV9	TRBJ2-3	ASSVEGDTDTQY
TRBV12-3/TRBV12-4	TRBJ1-2	ASSYRGEGNGYT
TRBV12-3/TRBV12-4	TRBJ2-2	ASSMGQGVSGELF
TRBV12-3/TRBV12-4	TRBJ1-2	ASSFYGQNYGYT
TRBV12-3/TRBV12-4	TRBJ1-2	ASSSQPNRVVGHT
TRBV7-9	TRBJ1-1	ASSLPGSTEAF
TRBV30	TRBJ1-3	AWSAGNTIY
TRBV6-2/TRBV6-3	TRBJ1-5	ASSYSIGEAFNQPQH
TRBV6-1	TRBJ2-3	ASSRGQGLTDTQY
TRBV19	TRBJ2-1	ASSISQGNEQF
TRBV7-9	TRBJ2-5	ASSPGTSIETQY
TRBV20-1	TRBJ2-5	SARLGETQY
TRBV6-1	TRBJ2-2	ASATGGGNGELF
TRBV12-3/TRBV12-4	TRBJ2-2	ASTWDRGRNTGELF
TRBV2	TRBJ2-2	ASTDLRNTGELF
TRBV2	TRBJ1-4	ASSEGRGEKLF
TRBV29-1	TRBJ1-2	SAETGRGYT
TRBV9	TRBJ1-4	ASSERTGRNEKLF
TRBV5-6	TRBJ2-1	ASSGGSGANEQF
TRBV12-5	TRBJ2-1	ASGLIGLWQF
TRBV6-2/TRBV6-3	TRBJ1-5	ASSASDSNQPQH
TRBV28	TRBJ2-7	ASNEAWGPETYEQY
TRBV5-6	TRBJ1-2	ASSFVSRGGYT
TRBV28	TRBJ1-6	ASIPLRGASLSNSPLH
TRBV7-3	TRBJ2-4	ASSSGTGENIQY
TRBV18	TRBJ2-3	ASSPVPRRATDTQY
TRBV28	TRBJ2-7	GSGLAGTWYEQY
TRBV6-1	TRBJ1-1	ASSEWEMNTEAF
TRBV7-8	TRBJ2-5	ASSLSGVPLQETQY
TRBV27	TRBJ2-2	ASSRGGDTGELF
TRBV2	TRBJ2-4	ASSEIGGTPGNIQY